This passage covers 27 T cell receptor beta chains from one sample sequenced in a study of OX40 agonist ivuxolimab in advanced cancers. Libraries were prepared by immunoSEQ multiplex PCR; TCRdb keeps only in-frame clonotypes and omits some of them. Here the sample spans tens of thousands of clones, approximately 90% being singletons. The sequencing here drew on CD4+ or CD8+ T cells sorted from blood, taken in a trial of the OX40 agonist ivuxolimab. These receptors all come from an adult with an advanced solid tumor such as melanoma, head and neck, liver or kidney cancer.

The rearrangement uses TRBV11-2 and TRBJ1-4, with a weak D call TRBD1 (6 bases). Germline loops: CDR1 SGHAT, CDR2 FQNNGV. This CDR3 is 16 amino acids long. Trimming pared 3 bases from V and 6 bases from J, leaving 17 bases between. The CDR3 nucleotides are TGTGCCAGCAGCTTTCACTTAGGGGGAGAGGATGAAAAACTGTTTTTT. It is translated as CASSFHLGGEDEKLFF.

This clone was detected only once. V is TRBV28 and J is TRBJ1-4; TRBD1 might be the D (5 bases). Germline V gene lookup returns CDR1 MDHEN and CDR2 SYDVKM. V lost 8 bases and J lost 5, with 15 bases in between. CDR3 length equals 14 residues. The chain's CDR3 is CASPAWGGNEKLFF. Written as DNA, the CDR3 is TGTGCCAGCCCCGCATGGGGGGGGAATGAAAAACTGTTTTTT.

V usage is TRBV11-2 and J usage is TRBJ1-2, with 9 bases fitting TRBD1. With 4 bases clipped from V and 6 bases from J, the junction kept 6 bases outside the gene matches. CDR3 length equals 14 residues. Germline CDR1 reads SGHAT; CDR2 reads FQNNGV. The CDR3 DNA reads TGTGCCAGCAGCTGGATACAGGGGGCAGATGGCTACACCTTC. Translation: CASSWIQGADGYTF.

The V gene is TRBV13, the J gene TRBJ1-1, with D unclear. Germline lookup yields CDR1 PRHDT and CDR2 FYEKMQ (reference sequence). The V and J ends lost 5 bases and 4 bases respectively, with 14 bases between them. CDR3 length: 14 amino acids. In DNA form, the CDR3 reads TGTGCCAGCAGCCCTCGTGGTCCCAGCACTGAAGCTTTCTTT. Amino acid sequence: CASSPRGPSTEAFF.

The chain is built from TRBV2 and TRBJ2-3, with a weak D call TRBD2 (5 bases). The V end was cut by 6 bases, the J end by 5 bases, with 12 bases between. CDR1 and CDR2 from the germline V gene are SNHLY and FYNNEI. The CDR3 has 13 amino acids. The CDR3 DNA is TGTGCCAGCAGCTTGGACTGGGAAGATACGCAGTATTTT. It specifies CASSLDWEDTQYF.

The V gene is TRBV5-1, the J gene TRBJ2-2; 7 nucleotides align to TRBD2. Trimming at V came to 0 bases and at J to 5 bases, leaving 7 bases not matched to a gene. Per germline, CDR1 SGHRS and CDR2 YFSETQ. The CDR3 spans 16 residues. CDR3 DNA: TGCGCCAGCAGCTTGGTTCCGGGACTAAAGACCGGGGAGCTGTTTTTT. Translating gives CASSLVPGLKTGELFF.

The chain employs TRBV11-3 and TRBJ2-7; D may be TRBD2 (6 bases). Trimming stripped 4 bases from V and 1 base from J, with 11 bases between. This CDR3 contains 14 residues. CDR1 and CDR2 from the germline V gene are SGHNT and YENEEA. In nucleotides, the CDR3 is TGTGCCAGCAGCTCTGCGCGGGAATCCTACGAGCAGTACTTC. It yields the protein CASSSARESYEQYF.

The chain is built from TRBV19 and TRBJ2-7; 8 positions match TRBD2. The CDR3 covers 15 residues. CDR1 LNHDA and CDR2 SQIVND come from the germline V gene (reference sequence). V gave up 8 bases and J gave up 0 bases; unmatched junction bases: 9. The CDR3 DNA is TGTGCCAGTCGACTAGCGTCAAGGGACTCCTACGAGCAGTACTTC. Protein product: CASRLASRDSYEQYF.

In nucleotides, the CDR3 is TGTGCCAGCAGCGTAGGGCTAGCCGCGGAGACCCAGTACTTC. Encoded protein: CASSVGLAAETQYF. The genes are TRBV9 and TRBJ2-5, with D perhaps matching TRBD2 (5 bases). Deletions cut 0 bases from V and 5 bases from J, with 11 bases between. This CDR3 spans 14 amino acids. Germline lookup yields CDR1 SGDLS and CDR2 YYNGEE.

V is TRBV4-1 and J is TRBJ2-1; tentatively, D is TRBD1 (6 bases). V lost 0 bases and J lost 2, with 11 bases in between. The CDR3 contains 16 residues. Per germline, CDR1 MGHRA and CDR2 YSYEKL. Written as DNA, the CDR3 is TGCGCCAGCAGCCAAGACTCAGGGGTGCCCTACAATGAGCAGTTCTTC. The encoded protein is CASSQDSGVPYNEQFF.

CDR3 protein: CASSPGQYQETQYF. As DNA, the CDR3 is TGTGCCAGCAGCCCGGGACAGTACCAAGAGACCCAGTACTTC. The V gene is TRBV5-4, the J gene TRBJ2-5; 7 bases are shared with TRBD1. Per germline, CDR1 SGHNT and CDR2 YYREEE (reference sequence). V shed 4 bases, J shed 0 bases, and the junction held 3 bases outside the gene matches. The CDR3 contains 14 residues.

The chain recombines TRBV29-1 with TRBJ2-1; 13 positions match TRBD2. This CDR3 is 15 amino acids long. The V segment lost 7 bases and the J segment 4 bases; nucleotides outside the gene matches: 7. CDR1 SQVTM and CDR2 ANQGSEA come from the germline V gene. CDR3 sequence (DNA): TGCAGCGCCCCGGGACTAGCGGGATCTTACAATGAGCAGTTCTTC. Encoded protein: CSAPGLAGSYNEQFF.

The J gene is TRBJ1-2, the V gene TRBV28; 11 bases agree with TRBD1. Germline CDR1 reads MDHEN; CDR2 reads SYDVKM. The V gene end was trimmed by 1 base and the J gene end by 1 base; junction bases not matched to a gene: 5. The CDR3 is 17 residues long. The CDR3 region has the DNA TGTGCCAGCAGTTTATTGGGACAGGGGGATTTTAACTATGGCTACACCTTC. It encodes CASSLLGQGDFNYGYTF.

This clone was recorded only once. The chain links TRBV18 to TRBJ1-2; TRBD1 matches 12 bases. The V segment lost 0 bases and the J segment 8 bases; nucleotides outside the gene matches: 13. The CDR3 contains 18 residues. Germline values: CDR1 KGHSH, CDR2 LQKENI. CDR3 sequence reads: CASSPPPFLSGTGGGYTF. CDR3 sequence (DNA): TGTGCCAGCTCACCACCTCCTTTTTTGTCTGGGACAGGGGGCGGCTACACCTTC. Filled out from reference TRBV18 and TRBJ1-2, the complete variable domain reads NAGVMQNPRHLVRRRGQEARLRCSPMKGHSHVYWYRQLPEEGLKFMVYLQKENIIDESGMPKERFSAEFPKEGPSILRIQQVVRGDSAAYFCASSPPPFLSGTGGGYTFGSGTRLTVV.

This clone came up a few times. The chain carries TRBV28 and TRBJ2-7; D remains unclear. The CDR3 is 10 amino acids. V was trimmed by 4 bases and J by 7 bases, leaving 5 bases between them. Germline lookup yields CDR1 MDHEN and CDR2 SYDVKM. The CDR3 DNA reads TGTGCCAGCAGTTCCGATGAGCAGTACTTC. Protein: CASSSDEQYF.

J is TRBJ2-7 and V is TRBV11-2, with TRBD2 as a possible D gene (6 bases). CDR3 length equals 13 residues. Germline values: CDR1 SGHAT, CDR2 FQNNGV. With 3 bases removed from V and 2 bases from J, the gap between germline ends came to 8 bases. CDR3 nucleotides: TGTGCCAGCAGCTTCGGGGGAACCTACGAGCAGTACTTC. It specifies CASSFGGTYEQYF.

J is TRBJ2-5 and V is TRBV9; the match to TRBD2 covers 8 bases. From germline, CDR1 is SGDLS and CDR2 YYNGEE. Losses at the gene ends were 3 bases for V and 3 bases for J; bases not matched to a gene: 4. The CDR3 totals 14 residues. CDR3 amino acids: CASSAGTREETQYF. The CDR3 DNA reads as TGTGCCAGCAGCGCCGGGACTAGGGAAGAGACCCAGTACTTC.

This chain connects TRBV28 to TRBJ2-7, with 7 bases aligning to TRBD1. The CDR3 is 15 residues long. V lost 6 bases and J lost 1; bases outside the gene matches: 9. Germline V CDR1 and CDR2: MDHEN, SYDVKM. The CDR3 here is CASSYRGPKSYEQYF. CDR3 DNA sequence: TGTGCCAGCAGCTACAGGGGCCCAAAATCCTACGAGCAGTACTTC.

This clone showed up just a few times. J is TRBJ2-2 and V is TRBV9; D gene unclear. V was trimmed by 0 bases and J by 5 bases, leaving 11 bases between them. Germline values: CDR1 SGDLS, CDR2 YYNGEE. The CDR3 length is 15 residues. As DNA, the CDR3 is TGTGCCAGCAGCGTAGACGGAGTTTGGACCGGGGAGCTGTTTTTT. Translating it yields CASSVDGVWTGELFF.

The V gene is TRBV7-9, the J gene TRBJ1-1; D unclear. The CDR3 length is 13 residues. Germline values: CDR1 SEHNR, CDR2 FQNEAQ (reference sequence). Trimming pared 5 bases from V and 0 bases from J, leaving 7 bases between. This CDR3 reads CASSGPLNTEAFF. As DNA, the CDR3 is TGTGCCAGCAGCGGGCCCTTGAACACTGAAGCTTTCTTT.

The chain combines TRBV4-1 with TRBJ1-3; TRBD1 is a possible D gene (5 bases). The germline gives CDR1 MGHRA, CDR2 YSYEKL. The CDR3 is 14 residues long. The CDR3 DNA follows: TGCGGGGGGAGGGAAGTGGGTCGGAGAAACACCATATATTTT. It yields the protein CGGREVGRRNTIYF.

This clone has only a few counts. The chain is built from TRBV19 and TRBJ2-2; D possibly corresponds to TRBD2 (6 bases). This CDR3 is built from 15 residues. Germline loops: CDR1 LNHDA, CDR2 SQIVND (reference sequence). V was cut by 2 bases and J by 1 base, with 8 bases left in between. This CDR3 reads CASSISSGNTGELFF. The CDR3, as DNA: TGTGCCAGTAGTATAAGTAGCGGGAACACCGGGGAGCTGTTTTTT.

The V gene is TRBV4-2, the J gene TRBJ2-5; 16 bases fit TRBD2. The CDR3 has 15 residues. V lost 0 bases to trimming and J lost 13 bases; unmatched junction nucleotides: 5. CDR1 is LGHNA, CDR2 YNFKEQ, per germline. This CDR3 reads CASSQEGLAGGPLYF. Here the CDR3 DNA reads TGTGCCAGCAGCCAAGAGGGACTAGCGGGGGGGCCTCTGTACTTC.

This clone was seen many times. The CDR3 DNA reads as TGTGCCAGCAGCGTAGACCCTTTGGGGATGTCCATGAATGAAAAACTGTTTTTT. Residues: CASSVDPLGMSMNEKLFF. The rearrangement links TRBV9 to TRBJ1-4; D gene unclear. Germline CDR1 reads SGDLS; CDR2 reads YYNGEE. The CDR3 sequence is 18 residues long. Trimming cost V 0 bases and J 5 bases, with 20 bases left between them.

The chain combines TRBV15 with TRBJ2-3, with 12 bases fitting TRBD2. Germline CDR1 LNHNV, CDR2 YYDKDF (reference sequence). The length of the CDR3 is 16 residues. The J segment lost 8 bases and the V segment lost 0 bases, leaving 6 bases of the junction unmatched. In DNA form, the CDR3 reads TGTGCCACCAGCAGAGACGCCGGACTAGCGGGAAGTACGCAGTATTTT. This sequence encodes CATSRDAGLAGSTQYF.

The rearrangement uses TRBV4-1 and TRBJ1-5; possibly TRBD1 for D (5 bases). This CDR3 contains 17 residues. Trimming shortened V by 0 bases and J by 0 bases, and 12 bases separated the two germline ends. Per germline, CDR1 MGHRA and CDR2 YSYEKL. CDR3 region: CASSQDSQEYSNQPQHF. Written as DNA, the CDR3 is TGCGCCAGCAGCCAAGATTCACAGGAGTATAGCAATCAGCCCCAGCATTTT.

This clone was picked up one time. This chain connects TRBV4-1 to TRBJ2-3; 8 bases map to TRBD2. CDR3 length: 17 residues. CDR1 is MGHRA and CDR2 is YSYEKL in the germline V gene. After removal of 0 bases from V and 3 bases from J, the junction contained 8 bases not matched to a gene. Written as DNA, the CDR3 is TGCGCCAGCAGCCAAGACAGTAGCGGGATATTAACAGATACGCAGTATTTT. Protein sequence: CASSQDSSGILTDTQYF.